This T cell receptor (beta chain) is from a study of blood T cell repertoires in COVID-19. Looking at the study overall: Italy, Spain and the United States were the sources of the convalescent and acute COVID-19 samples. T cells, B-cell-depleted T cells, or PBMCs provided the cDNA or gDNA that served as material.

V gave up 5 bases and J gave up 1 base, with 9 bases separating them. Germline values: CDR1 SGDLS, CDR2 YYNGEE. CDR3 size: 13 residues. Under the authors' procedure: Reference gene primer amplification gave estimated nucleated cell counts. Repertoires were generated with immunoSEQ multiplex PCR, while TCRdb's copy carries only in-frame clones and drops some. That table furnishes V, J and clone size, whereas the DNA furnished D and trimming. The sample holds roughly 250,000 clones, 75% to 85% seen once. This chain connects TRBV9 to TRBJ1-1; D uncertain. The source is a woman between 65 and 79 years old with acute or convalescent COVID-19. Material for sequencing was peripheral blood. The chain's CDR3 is CASSTTGNTEAFF. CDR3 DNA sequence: TGTGCCAGCAGTACAACGGGGAACACTGAAGCTTTCTTT.